This T cell receptor beta chain emerged from a study of OX40 agonist ivuxolimab in advanced cancers. About the study: At doses from 0.01 to 10 mg/kg, patients were given intravenous ivuxolimab every 2 weeks. Partial responses were achieved by three patients, one with hepatocellular carcinoma and two with cutaneous melanoma. General study points: The authors did not determine the antigen specificity of the expanded peripheral T cells.

The CDR3 runs to 15 residues. Per the germline V gene, CDR1 is MNHNS and CDR2 is SASEGT. Trimming left V 4 bases short and J 3 bases short, with 13 bases between. Remarks on this clone: Antigen specificity is unknown.

Sequencing was performed with immunoSEQ multiplex PCR; in TCRdb, only in-frame clones are kept and a portion is missing. The sample includes under 80,000 clones, more than 75% of them seen just once. The rearrangement links TRBV6-1 to TRBJ1-5; no clear D. Sequencing used CD4+ or CD8+ T cells sorted from blood, obtained in a trial of the OX40 agonist ivuxolimab. This clonotype was sampled from an adult with an advanced solid tumor such as melanoma, head and neck, liver or kidney cancer. This CDR3 is CASSGTWGTNQPQHF. The DNA for the CDR3 is TGTGCCAGCAGTGGGACTTGGGGTACCAATCAGCCCCAGCATTTT.